The subject of this entry is one T cell receptor (beta chain). The V gene lost 2 bases and the J gene lost 1 base, with 9 bases spanning the gap. Per the germline V gene, CDR1 is SGHVS and CDR2 is FQNEAQ. The CDR3 is made up of 16 amino acids. The data were obtained in a study of blood T cell repertoires in COVID-19. Across the whole study: Spain, Italy and the United States supplied samples that represented acute and convalescent COVID-19.

How the authors handled the data: Reference gene primer amplification in the assay estimated nucleated cell counts. Here immunoSEQ multiplex PCR was the method, and the copy in TCRdb shows in-frame clones only, minus some. V and J calls and clone size follow that table, whereas D and trimming were derived from the DNA. In the table there are about 74,000 clones, 84% of which are singletons. This TCR derives from a human donor in a cohort sampled during active COVID-19. The J gene is TRBJ1-6, the V gene TRBV7-8; perhaps TRBD1 as D (5 bases). The material sequenced was peripheral blood. Written as DNA, the CDR3 is TGTGCCAGCAGCTTATCCCAGGGTTCCTATAATTCACCCCTCCACTTT. Amino acid sequence: CASSLSQGSYNSPLHF. The complete variable domain, with remaining parts taken from reference TRBV7-8 and TRBJ1-6, reads GAGVSQSPRYKVAKRGQDVALRCDPISGHVSLFWYQQALGQGPEFLTYFQNEAQLDKSGLPSDRFFAERPEGSVSTLKIQRTQQEDSAVYLCASSLSQGSYNSPLHFGNGTRLTVT.